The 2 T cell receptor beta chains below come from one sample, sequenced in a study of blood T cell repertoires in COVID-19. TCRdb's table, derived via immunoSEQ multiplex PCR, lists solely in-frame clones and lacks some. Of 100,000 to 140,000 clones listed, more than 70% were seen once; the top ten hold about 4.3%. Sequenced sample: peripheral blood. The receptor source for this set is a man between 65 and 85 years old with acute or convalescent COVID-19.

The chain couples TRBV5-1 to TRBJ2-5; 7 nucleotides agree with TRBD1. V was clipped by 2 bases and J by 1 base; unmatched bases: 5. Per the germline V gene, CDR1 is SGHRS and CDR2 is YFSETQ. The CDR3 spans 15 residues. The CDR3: CASSFGRGRQETQYF. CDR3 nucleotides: TGCGCCAGCAGCTTTGGAAGGGGGCGCCAAGAGACCCAGTACTTC.

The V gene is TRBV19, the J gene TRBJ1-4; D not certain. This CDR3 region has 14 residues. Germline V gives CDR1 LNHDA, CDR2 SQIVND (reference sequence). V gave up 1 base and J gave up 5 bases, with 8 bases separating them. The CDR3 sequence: CASSIGRTNEKLFF. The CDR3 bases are TGTGCCAGTAGTATAGGCAGAACCAATGAAAAACTGTTTTTT.